These T cell receptor beta chains were read from a single sample in a study of monozygotic twins with inflammatory bowel disease. After re-calling the 5' RACE reads, TCRdb lists one entry per CDR3 protein, DNA absent. The sample data list fewer than 450,000 distinct CDR3 sequences. The specimen sequenced was blood. These receptors were taken from a human donor with ulcerative colitis or Crohn's disease, or a healthy co-twin of an affected twin (not recorded which). The CDR3 runs from the conserved cysteine through the conserved F or W.

>TRBV2|TRBJ2-1
CASTEWNEQFF
>TRBV4-1|TRBJ1-1
CASSYNTGEAFF
>TRBV9|TRBJ2-3
CASSEVPQRGIERDTQYF
>TRBV7-3|TRBJ2-2
CASSLMGTYTGELFF
>TRBV20-1|TRBJ1-4
CSASMTSSEKLFF
>TRBV4-3|TRBJ2-2
CASSARQGNTGELFF
>TRBV5-1|TRBJ1-2
CASSLATDYGYTF
>TRBV6-2/TRBV6-3|TRBJ1-5
CASSYPTGGGINQPQHF
>TRBV19|TRBJ2-1
CASSIAYTRSSWSSYNEQFF
>TRBV4-3|TRBJ2-3
CASSQLVQGTDTQYF
>TRBV20-1|TRBJ2-7
CSARDRQGRYEQYF
>TRBV24-1|TRBJ2-5
CATSDYGGGMPLRETQYF
>TRBV5-5|TRBJ2-7
CASSLDGRAYYEQYF
>TRBV5-1|TRBJ2-7
CASTPTDVSYEQYF
>TRBV15|TRBJ2-5
CATSSRRETQYF
>TRBV5-1|TRBJ1-6
CASSLGTSETLPLHF
>TRBV24-1|TRBJ1-5
CATSDFSGPGPWNQPQHF
>TRBV2|TRBJ1-6
CSSSPPDSYNSPLHF
>TRBV6-2/TRBV6-3|TRBJ1-1
CASRKQGYGTEAFF
>TRBV11-2|TRBJ1-2
CASSLLGTVNYGYTF
>TRBV9|TRBJ2-1
CASSYQQGYNEQFF
>TRBV20-1|TRBJ1-2
CSAEKQTAYGYTF
>TRBV3-1|TRBJ2-7
CASSQESILSRKQYF
>TRBV5-1|TRBJ2-1
CASSLEDNYNEQFF
>TRBV5-1|TRBJ2-6
CASSWGAGSGANVLTF
>TRBV5-1|TRBJ1-1
CASSFGRGNTEAFF
>TRBV4-3|TRBJ2-3
CASSQLLGSGQGTDTQYF
>TRBV20-1|TRBJ2-3
CSARDDGAWDTQYF
>TRBV3-1|TRBJ1-1
CASRSRGDGNTEAFF
>TRBV5-1|TRBJ2-5
CASSLLAGLALETQYF
>TRBV12-3/TRBV12-4|TRBJ1-4
CASSLSGGRGEKLFF
>TRBV4-3|TRBJ2-1
CASSQGPGGQAYNEQFF
>TRBV4-3|TRBJ1-6
CASSQDTSPGQANSPLHF
>TRBV5-1|TRBJ2-5
CASSLEGSGGQTQYF
>TRBV7-6|TRBJ1-3
CASSSNGNTIYF
>TRBV4-2|TRBJ2-3
CASSQAGGVDTQYF
>TRBV20-1|TRBJ1-2
CSAWTGGDGYTF
>TRBV30|TRBJ2-3
CAWSIGGGRTDTQYF
>TRBV6-5|TRBJ2-5
CASTAQGWETQYF
>TRBV5-6|TRBJ2-5
CASSLVGQGETQYF
>TRBV6-6|TRBJ1-1
CASSYSGDNTEAFF
>TRBV20-1|TRBJ2-7
CSARKLDSLRPLEQYF
>TRBV6-2/TRBV6-3|TRBJ1-5
CASSQWSNQPQHF
>TRBV12-3/TRBV12-4|TRBJ2-7
CASSSDGDYEQYF
>TRBV29-1|TRBJ2-7
CSVGVLSSYEQYF
>TRBV3-1|TRBJ2-1
CASSQENSNEQFF
>TRBV7-9|TRBJ2-7
CASSPGLYEQYF
>TRBV10-3|TRBJ2-1
CAITQLAGVNNEQFF
>TRBV12-3/TRBV12-4|TRBJ1-5
CASTVGQGTMPQHF
>TRBV20-1|TRBJ2-5
CSASVTSGDGETQYF
>TRBV19|TRBJ2-7
CASSAGRSYEQYF
>TRBV5-6|TRBJ2-2
CASTSGLAPAGELFF
>TRBV5-1|TRBJ2-1
CASSWTNNEQFF
>TRBV11-2|TRBJ2-2
CASRMWGRGGNTGELFF
>TRBV27|TRBJ1-6
CASSLSDPRASNSPLHF
>TRBV5-5|TRBJ2-2
CASSFTGGTGELFF
>TRBV6-5|TRBJ2-2
CASSYDGGNTGELFF
>TRBV7-8|TRBJ2-5
CASSPQGQARETQYF
>TRBV5-6|TRBJ1-2
CASSRQGPGYTF
>TRBV11-2|TRBJ2-7
CASAGSQPGSYEQYF